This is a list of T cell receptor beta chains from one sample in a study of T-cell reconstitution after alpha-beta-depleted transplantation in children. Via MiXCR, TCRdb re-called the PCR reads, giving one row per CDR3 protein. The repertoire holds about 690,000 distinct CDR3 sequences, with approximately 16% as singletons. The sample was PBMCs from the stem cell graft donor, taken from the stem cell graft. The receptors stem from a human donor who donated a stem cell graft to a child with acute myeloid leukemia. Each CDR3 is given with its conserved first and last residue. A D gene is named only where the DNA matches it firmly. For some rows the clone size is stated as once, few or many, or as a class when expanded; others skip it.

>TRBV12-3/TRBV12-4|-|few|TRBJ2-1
CASSSFGSYSNEQFF
TGTGCCAGCAGTTCCTTTGGTAGTTACTCCAATGAGCAGTTCTTC
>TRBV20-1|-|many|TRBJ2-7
CSAPGGTIYEQYF
TGCAGTGCTCCTGGTGGGACAATCTACGAGCAGTACTTC
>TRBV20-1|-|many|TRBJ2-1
CSALNEQFF
TGCAGTGCGCTCAATGAGCAGTTCTTC
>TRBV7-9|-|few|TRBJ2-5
CASRPARTETQYF
TGTGCCAGCAGGCCTGCCCGTACCGAGACCCAGTACTTC
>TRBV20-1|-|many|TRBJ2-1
CSAEGGFNEQFF
TGCAGTGCTGAGGGGGGATTCAATGAGCAGTTCTTC
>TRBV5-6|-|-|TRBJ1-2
CASSPGPDDGYTF
TGTGCCAGCAGCCCCGGGCCGGACGATGGCTACACCTTC
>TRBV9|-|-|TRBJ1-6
CASSETGSYNSPLHF
TGTGCCAGCAGCGAAACAGGCTCCTATAATTCACCCCTCCACTTT
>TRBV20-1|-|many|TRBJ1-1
CSATETQNTEAFF
TGCAGTGCTACCGAGACTCAGAACACTGAAGCTTTCTTT
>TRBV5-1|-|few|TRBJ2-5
CASSTGPGQETQYF
TGCGCCAGCAGCACGGGACCGGGGCAAGAGACCCAGTACTTC
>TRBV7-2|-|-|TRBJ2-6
CASSLGVAGANVLTF
TGTGCCAGCAGCTTAGGGGTAGCTGGGGCCAACGTCCTGACTTTC
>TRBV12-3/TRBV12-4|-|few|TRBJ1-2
CASSLGSGNYGYTF
TGTGCCAGCAGTCTTGGGTCCGGGAACTATGGCTACACCTTC
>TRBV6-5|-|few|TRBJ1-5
CASSYGGHQPQHF
TGTGCCAGCAGTTACGGGGGACACCAGCCCCAGCATTTT
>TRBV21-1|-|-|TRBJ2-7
CASSKRQLDPNEQYF
TGTGCCAGCAGCAAGAGACAGCTCGACCCTAACGAGCAGTACTTC
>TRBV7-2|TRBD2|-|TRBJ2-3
CASSTGTNRGTDTQYF
TGTGCCAGCAGCACGGGGACTAACCGAGGCACAGATACGCAGTATTTT
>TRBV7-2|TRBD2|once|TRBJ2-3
CASSLALAGAGDTQYF
TGTGCCAGCAGCTTAGCACTAGCGGGGGCGGGGGATACGCAGTATTTT
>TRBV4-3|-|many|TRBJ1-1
CASSQDWAGEAFF
TGCGCCAGCAGCCAAGATTGGGCAGGGGAAGCTTTCTTT
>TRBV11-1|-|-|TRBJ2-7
CASSLGDQGDEQYF
TGTGCCAGCAGCTTAGGGGATCAAGGGGACGAGCAGTACTTC
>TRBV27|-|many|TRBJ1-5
CASSLGGPSLPTPQHF
TGTGCCAGCAGTTTAGGTGGGCCATCCCTTCCCACACCCCAGCATTTT
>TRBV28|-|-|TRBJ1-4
CASSPQRAGGTEKLFF
TGTGCCAGCAGCCCCCAAAGGGCGGGGGGAACCGAAAAACTGTTTTTT
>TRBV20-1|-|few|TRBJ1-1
CSAPKGQGYTEAFF
TGCAGTGCCCCGAAAGGGCAGGGGTACACTGAAGCTTTCTTT
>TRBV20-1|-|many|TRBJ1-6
CSARGTMGSPLHF
TGCAGTGCGAGAGGGACAATGGGATCACCCCTCCACTTT
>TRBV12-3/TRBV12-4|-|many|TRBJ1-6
CASGLQGMGRSPLHF
TGTGCCAGCGGCCTACAGGGCATGGGGAGATCACCCCTCCACTTT
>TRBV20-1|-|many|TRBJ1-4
CSATAAEVTNEKLFF
TGCAGTGCTACGGCCGCCGAAGTAACTAATGAAAAACTGTTTTTT
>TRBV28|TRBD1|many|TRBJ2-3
CASSQGARTQYF
TGTGCCAGCAGCCAGGGGGCGAGGACGCAGTATTTT
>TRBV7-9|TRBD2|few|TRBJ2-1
CASSFGLALNF
TGTGCCAGCAGCTTTGGACTAGCCCTCAACTTC
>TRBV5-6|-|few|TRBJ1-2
CASSSIGVGYGYTF
TGTGCCAGCAGCTCAATCGGGGTTGGGTATGGCTACACCTTC
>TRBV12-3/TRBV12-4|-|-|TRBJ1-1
CASSPPARGNTEAFF
TGTGCCAGCAGTCCCCCGGCCAGGGGGAACACTGAAGCTTTCTTT
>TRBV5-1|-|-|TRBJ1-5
CASSLTGWQPQHF
TGCGCCAGCAGTTTAACAGGGTGGCAGCCCCAGCATTTT